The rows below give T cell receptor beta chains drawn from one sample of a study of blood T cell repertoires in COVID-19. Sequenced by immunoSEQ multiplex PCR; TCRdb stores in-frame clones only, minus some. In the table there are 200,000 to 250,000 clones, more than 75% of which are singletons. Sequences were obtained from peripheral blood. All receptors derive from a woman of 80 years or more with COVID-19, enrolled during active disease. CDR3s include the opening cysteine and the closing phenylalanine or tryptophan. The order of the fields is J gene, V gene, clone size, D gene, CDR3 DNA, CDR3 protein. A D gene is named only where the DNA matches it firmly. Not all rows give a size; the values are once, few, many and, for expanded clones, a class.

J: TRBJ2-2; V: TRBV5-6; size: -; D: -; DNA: TGTGCCAGCAGCTTGATAATAGACACCGGGGAGCTGTTTTTT; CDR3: CASSLIIDTGELFF
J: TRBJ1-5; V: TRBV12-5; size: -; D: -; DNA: TGTGCTAGTGGTTTGGGCTATAGCAATCAGCCCCAGCATTTT; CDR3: CASGLGYSNQPQHF
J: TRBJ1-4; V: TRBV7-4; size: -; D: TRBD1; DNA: TGTGCCAGCAGCTTGGACAGGGCCGGTGAAAAACTGTTTTTT; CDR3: CASSLDRAGEKLFF
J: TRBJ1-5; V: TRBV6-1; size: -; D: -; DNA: TGTGCCAGCAGTGAAACGCAGGGTCAGCCCCAGCATTTT; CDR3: CASSETQGQPQHF
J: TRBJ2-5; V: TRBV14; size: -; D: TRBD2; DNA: TGTGCCAGCACGGCGGGAGGGCAAGAGACCCAGTACTTC; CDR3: CASTAGGQETQYF
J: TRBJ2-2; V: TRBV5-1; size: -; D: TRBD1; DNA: TGCGCCAGCAGCTTGGCACGGAGACGGGGACAGGGGAACACCGGGGAGCTGTTTTTT; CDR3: CASSLARRRGQGNTGELFF
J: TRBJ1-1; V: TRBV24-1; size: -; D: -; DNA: TGTGCCACCAGGGCAGGGCAAAAAGGCACTGAAGCTTTCTTT; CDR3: CATRAGQKGTEAFF
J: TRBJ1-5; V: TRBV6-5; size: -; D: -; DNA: TGTGCCAGCAGTTACAACAAATTCAGCAATCAGCCCCAGCATTTT; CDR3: CASSYNKFSNQPQHF
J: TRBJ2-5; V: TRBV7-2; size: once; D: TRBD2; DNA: TGTGCCAGCAGCTCGCGGCGGGGGGGCGAGGAGACCCAGTACTTC; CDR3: CASSSRRGGEETQYF
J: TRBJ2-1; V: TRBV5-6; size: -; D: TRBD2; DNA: TGTGCCAGCAGCTATGCGGGGGGACCCTACAATGAGCAGTTCTTC; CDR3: CASSYAGGPYNEQFF
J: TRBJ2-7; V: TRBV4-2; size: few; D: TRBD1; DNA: TGTGCCAGCAGCCCCGGGACAGGGGACCGTTACGAGCAGTACTTC; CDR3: CASSPGTGDRYEQYF
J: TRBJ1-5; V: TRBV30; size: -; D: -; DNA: TGTGCCTGGGGGGCGGGGGGCAGTCAGCCCCAGCATTTT; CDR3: CAWGAGGSQPQHF
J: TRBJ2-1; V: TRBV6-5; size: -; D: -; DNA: TGTGCCAGCTTAAGGGACTCCTCATACAATGAGCAGTTCTTC; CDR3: CASLRDSSYNEQFF
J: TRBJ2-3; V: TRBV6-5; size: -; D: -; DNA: TGTGCCAGCAGTTACTCGGGGGGGCGTTCCACAGATACGCAGTATTTT; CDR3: CASSYSGGRSTDTQYF
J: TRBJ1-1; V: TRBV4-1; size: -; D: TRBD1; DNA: TGCGCCAGCAGCCTACAGGGGGCCACTGAAGCTTTCTTT; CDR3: CASSLQGATEAFF
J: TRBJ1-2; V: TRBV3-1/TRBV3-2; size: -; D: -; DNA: TGTGCCAGCAGCCAAGCCCGAGGGGGTATCGAGGGCTACACCTTC; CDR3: CASSQARGGIEGYTF
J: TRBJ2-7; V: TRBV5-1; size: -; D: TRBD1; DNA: TGCGCCAGCAGCGCGCTACCGGGACAGTCCTACGAGCAGTACTTC; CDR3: CASSALPGQSYEQYF
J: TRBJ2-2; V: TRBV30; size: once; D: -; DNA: TGTGCCTGGAGTGTACAAGGGAGCCGGGCCGGGGAGCTGTTTTTT; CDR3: CAWSVQGSRAGELFF
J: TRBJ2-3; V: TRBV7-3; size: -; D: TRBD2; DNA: TGTGCCAGCAGCTCAAGCGGGGGGCGAGCCGATACGCAGTATTTT; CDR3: CASSSSGGRADTQYF
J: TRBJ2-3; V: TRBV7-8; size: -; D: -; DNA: TGTGCCAGCAGCTTAGTGTATTGGAAGGCAGGTTCAACGCAGTATTTT; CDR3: CASSLVYWKAGSTQYF
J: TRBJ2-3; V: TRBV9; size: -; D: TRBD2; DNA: TGTGCCAGCAGCGATACTTCAACTAGCGTTCGCACAGATACGCAGTATTTT; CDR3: CASSDTSTSVRTDTQYF
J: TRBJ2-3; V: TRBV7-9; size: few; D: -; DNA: TGTGCCAGCAGCTTCCCTGGCGATACGCAGTATTTT; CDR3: CASSFPGDTQYF
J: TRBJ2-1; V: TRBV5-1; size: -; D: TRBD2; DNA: TGCGCCAGCAGCTTGGACAGCGGGGGTTCTAATGAGCAGTTCTTC; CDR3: CASSLDSGGSNEQFF
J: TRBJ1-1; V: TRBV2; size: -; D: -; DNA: TGTGCCAGCACTTGGGGCGACACTGAAGCTTTCTTT; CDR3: CASTWGDTEAFF
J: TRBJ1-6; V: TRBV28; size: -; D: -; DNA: TGTGCCAGCAGTTCGGGAGGGGTCATCAATTCACCCCTCCACTTT; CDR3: CASSSGGVINSPLHF
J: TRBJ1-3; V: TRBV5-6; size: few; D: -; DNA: TGTGCCAGCAGGTATAGACAGGAAATCTCTGGAAACACCATATATTTT; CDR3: CASRYRQEISGNTIYF
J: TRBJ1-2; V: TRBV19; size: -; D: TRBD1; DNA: TGTGCCAGTACCCGACAGGGGGACTATGGCTACACCTTC; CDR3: CASTRQGDYGYTF
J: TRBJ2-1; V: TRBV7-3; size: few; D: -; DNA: TGTGCCAGCAGCACCTCAGCTAGCGTCGATGAGCAGTTCTTC; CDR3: CASSTSASVDEQFF
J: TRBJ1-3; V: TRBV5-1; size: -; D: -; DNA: TGCGCCAGCAGCTTGATGGGGGGCTCTGGAAACACCATATATTTT; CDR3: CASSLMGGSGNTIYF
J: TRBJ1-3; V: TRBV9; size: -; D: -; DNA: TGTGCCAGCAGCTCCCAAGACGGAGGATATGGAAACACCATATATTTT; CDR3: CASSSQDGGYGNTIYF
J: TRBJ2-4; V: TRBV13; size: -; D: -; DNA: TGTGCCAGCAGCTTAAGGCTAGGTAAAAACATTCAGTACTTC; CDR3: CASSLRLGKNIQYF
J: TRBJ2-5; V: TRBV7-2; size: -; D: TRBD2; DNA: TGTGCCAGCAGCTCTCCAGCGGGAGTAGGCGAGACCCAGTACTTC; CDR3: CASSSPAGVGETQYF
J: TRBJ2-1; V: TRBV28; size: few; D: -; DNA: TGTGCCAGCAGTAGGAGGCTTGACTCCTACAATGAGCAGTTCTTC; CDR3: CASSRRLDSYNEQFF
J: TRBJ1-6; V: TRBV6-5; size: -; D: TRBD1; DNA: TGTGCCAGCAGTAGACCCGACAGGGTCAATTCACCCCTCCACTTT; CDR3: CASSRPDRVNSPLHF
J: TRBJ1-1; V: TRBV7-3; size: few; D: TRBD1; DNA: TGTGCCAGCAGGACGGACAGGTCCACTGAAGCTTTCTTT; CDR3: CASRTDRSTEAFF
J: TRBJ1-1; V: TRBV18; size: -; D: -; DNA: TGTGCCAGCTCACCGGGGACAAACCAAAGGACTGAAGCTTTCTTT; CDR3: CASSPGTNQRTEAFF
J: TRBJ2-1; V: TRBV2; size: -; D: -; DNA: TGTGCCAGCAGTTTTAGCCCGGCCTCCTACAATGAGCAGTTCTTC; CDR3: CASSFSPASYNEQFF
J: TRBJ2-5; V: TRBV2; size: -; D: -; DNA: TGTGCCAGCAGTGTCAGGGAAGAGACCCAGTACTTC; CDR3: CASSVREETQYF
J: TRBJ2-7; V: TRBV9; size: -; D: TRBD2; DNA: TGTGCCAGCAGCGCAGCGGGAGCCTCGAGTTACGAGCAGTACTTC; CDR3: CASSAAGASSYEQYF
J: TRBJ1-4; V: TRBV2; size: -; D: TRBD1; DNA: TGTGCCAGCAGGGGACAGGGAGGTGAAAAACTGTTTTTT; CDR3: CASRGQGGEKLFF
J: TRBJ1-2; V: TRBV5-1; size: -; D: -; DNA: TGCGCCAGCAGCTTGGATACAGGGTACGGTTGGGGCTACACCTTC; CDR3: CASSLDTGYGWGYTF
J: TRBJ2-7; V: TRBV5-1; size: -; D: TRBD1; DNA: TGCGCCAGCAGCTTGGACCGTAGGGGGCGCGAGCAGTACTTC; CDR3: CASSLDRRGREQYF
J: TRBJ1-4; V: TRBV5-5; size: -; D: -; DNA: TGTGCCAGCAGCTTGAGCCCCTGGGTGGAGGCAAATGAAAAACTGTTTTTT; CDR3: CASSLSPWVEANEKLFF
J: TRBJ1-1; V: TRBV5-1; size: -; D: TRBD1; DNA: TGCGCCAGCAGCTTGGAAAGGGGGCCTGAAGCTTTCTTT; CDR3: CASSLERGPEAFF
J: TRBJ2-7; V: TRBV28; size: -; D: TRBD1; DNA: TGTGCCAGCAGTTCCCACAACCCACGACAGGGGTACTTC; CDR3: CASSSHNPRQGYF
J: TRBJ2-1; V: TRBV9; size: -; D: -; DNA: TGTGCCAGCACCCTCGGGGAGCTAGGCTACAATGAGCAGTTCTTC; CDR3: CASTLGELGYNEQFF
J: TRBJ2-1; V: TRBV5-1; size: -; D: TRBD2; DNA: TGCGCCAGCAGCTCGTTAGCGGGAGGGACTAGGGAGCAGTTCTTC; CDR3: CASSSLAGGTREQFF
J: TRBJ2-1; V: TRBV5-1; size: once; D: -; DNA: TGCGCCAGCAGCTTGGCCGGAGTCGAGAGACCCTACAATGAGCAGTTCTTC; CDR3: CASSLAGVERPYNEQFF
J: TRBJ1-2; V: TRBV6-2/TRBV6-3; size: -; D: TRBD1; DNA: TGTGCCAGCAGTTACATGGACAGGACTTATGGCTACACCTTC; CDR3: CASSYMDRTYGYTF